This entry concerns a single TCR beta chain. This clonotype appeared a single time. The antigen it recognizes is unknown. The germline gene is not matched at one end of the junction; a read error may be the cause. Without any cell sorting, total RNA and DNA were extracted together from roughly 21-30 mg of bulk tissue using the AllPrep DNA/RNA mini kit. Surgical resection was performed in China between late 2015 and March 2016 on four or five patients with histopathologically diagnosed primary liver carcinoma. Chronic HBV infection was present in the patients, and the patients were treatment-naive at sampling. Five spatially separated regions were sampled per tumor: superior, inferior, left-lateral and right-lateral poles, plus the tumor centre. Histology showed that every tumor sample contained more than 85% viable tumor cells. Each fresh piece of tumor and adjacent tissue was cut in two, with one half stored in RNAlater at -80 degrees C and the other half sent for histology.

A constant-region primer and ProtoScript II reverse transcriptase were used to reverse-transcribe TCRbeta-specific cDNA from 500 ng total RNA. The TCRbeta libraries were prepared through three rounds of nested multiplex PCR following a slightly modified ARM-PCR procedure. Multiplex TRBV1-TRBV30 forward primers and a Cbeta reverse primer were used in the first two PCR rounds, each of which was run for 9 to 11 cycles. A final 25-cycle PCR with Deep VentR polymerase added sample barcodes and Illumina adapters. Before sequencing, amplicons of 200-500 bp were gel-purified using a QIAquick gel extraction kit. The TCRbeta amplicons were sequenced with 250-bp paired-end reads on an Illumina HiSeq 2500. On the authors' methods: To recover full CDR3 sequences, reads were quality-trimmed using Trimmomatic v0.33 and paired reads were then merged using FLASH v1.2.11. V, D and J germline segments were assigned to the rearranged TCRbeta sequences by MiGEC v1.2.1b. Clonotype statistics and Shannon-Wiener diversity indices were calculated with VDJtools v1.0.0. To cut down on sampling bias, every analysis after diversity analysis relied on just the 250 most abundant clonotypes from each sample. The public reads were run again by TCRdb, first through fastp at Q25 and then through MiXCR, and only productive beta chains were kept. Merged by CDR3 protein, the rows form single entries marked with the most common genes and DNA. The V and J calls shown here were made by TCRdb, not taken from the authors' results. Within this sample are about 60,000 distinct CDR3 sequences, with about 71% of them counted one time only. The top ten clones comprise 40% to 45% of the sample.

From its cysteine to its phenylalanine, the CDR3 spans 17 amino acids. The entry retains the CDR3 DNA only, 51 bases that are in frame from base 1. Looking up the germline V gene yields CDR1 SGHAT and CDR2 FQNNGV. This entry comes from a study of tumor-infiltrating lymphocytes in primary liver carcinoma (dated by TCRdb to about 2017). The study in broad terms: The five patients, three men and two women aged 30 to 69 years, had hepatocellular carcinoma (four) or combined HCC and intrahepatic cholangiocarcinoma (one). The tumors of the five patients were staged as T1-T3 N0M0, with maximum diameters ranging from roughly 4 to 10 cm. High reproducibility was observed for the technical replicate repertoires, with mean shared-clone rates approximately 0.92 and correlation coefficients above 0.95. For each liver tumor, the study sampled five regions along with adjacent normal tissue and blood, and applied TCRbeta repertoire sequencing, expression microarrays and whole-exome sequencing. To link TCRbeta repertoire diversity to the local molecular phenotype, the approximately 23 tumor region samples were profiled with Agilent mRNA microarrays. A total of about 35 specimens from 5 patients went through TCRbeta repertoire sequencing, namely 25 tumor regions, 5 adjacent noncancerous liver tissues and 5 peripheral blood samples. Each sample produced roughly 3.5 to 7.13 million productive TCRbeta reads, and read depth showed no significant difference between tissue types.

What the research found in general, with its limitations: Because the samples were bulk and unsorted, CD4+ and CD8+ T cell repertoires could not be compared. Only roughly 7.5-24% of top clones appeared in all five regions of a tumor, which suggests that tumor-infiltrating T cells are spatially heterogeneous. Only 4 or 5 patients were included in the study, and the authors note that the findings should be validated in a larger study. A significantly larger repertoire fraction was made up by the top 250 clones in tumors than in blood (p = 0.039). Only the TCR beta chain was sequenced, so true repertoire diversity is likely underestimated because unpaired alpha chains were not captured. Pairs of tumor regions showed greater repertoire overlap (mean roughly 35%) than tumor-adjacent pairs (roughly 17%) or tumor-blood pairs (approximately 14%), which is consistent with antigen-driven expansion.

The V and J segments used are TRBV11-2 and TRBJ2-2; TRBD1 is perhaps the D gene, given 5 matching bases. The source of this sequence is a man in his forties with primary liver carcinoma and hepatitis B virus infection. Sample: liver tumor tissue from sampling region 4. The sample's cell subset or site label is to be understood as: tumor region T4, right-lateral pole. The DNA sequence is TGTGCCAGCAACTTAGCAATTGAAGGGGCGAACACCGGGGAGCTGTTTTTT. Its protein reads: CASNLAIEGANTGELFF.